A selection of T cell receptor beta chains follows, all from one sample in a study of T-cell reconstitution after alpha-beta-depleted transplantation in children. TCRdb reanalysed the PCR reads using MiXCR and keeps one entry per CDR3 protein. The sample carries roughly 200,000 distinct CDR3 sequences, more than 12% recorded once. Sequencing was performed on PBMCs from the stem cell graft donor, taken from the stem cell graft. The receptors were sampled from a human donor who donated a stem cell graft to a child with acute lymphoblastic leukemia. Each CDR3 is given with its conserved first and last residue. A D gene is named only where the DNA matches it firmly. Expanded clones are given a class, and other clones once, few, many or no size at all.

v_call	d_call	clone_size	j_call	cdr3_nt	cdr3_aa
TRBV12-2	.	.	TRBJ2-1	TGTGCAAGTCGCTTAGAAATGACCGGGAGCTCCTACAATGAGCAGTTCTTC	CASRLEMTGSSYNEQFF
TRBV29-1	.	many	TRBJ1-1	TGCAGCATACAGGGTATGGACACTGAAGCTTTCTTT	CSIQGMDTEAFF
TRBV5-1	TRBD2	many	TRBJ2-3	TGCGCCAGCAGCTCCACTCGGACTAGCGGAGATATGGATACGCAGTATTTT	CASSSTRTSGDMDTQYF
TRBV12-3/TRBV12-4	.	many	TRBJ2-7	TGTGCCAGTTCCGCGGCAAGGTTGAGGGAGCAGTACTTC	CASSAARLREQYF
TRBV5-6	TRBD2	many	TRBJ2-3	TGTGCCAGCAGCTTCGGACTAGCGCGTAGCACAGATACGCAGTATTTT	CASSFGLARSTDTQYF
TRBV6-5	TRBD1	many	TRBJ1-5	TGTGCCAGCAGTACATCCACAGGGGCGGGCAATCAGCCCCAGCATTTT	CASSTSTGAGNQPQHF
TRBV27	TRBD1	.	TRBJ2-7	TGTGCCAGCAGTAAAAGGGACAGGGGTTACGAGCAGTACTTC	CASSKRDRGYEQYF
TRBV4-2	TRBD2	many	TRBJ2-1	TGTGCCAGCAGCCAAGATTTCGCTAGCGGGAGTACCAATGAGCAGTTCTTC	CASSQDFASGSTNEQFF
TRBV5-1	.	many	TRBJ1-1	TGCGCCAGCAGCTTGGTGCCCCAGGGCACTGAAGCTTTCTTT	CASSLVPQGTEAFF
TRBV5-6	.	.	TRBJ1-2	TGTGCCAGCAGCTCAGGACAGCTCAACTATGGCTACACCTTC	CASSSGQLNYGYTF
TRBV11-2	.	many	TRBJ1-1	TGTGCCAGCAGATCCACAGGGCGCAGAAGGACTGAAGCTTTCTTT	CASRSTGRRRTEAFF
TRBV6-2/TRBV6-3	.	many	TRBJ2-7	TGTGCCAGCAGTTACTCGAGAGCCGCGAGGGAGCAGTACTTC	CASSYSRAAREQYF
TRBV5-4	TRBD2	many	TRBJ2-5	TGTGCCAGCAGCACCGGGACTACTCAAGAGACCCAGTACTTC	CASSTGTTQETQYF
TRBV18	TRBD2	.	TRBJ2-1	TGTGCCAGCTCACCACCGGGGGGGTGGCACAATGAGCAGTTCTTC	CASSPPGGWHNEQFF
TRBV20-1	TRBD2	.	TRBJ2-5	TGCAGTGCTAGAAAGACTAGCGGGATGAGCTGGGTAGAGACCCAGTACTTC	CSARKTSGMSWVETQYF
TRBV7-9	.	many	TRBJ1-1	TGTGCCAGCAGCTCCTGGACAGTAAAGAACACTGAAGCTTTCTTT	CASSSWTVKNTEAFF
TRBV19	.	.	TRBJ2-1	TGTGCCAGTAGTACCCTGGAACCTAACAATGAGCAGTTCTTC	CASSTLEPNNEQFF
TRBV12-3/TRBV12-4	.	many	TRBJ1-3	TGTGCCAGCAGTCCAGGATTCGTCTCTGGAAACACCATATATTTT	CASSPGFVSGNTIYF
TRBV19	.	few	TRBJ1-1	TGTGCCAGTAGTATGGGGTTCGGGAGTGAAGCTTTCTTT	CASSMGFGSEAFF
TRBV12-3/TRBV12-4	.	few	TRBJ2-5	TGTGCCAGCAGTTTAGCGGGCGGGACGGAGACCCAGTACTTC	CASSLAGGTETQYF
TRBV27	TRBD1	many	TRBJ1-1	TGTGCCAGCGCCCGGTTGACAGGGACAATGAACACTGAAGCTTTCTTT	CASARLTGTMNTEAFF
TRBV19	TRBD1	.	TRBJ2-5	TGTGCCAGTAGTTGGACAGGAACAATCCAAGAGACCCAGTACTTC	CASSWTGTIQETQYF
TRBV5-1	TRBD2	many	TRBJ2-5	TGCGCCAGCAGCACGGGACTAGCGGGATCTGGGACCCAGTACTTC	CASSTGLAGSGTQYF
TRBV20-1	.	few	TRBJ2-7	TGCAGTGCTCCAGGGGGAGGGTCCCTCCTCTACGAGCAGTACTTC	CSAPGGGSLLYEQYF
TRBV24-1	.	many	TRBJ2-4	TGTGCCACCAGTGATGATGGATGGGTTCAGTACTTC	CATSDDGWVQYF
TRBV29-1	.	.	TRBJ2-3	TGCAGCGTTGAATGGGCGGACCCTAGCACAGATACGCAGTATTTT	CSVEWADPSTDTQYF
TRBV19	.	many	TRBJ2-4	TGTGCCAGTAGTATCTTGCGGGACGCCAAAAACATTCAGTACTTC	CASSILRDAKNIQYF
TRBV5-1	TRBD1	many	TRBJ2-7	TGCGCCAGCAGCGCCAGACAGGGAAGGAACGAGCAGTACTTC	CASSARQGRNEQYF
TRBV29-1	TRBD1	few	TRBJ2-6	TGCAGCGTTGATTCGGGGACAGGGGACCTTATTAACTCTGGGGCCAACGTCCTGACTTTC	CSVDSGTGDLINSGANVLTF
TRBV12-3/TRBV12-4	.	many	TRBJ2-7	TGTGCCAGCAGTTTAGCCCCGTCGGGGAGAGAGTACTTC	CASSLAPSGREYF
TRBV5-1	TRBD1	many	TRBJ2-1	TGCGCCAGCAGCTACGGACAGGGGGCAGGTGAGCAGTTCTTC	CASSYGQGAGEQFF
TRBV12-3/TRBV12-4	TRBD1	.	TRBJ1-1	TGTGCCAGCAGTCCTCAGACCTTGACAGGGGTTGACACTGAAGCTTTCTTT	CASSPQTLTGVDTEAFF
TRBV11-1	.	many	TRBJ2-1	TGTGCCAGCAGCTTAAGGGTCCAACGGCGCGGACTCTACAATGAGCAGTTCTTC	CASSLRVQRRGLYNEQFF
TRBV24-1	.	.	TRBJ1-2	TGTGCCACCAGTGATCCGGGCAATGGCTACACCTTC	CATSDPGNGYTF
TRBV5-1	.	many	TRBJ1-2	TGCGCCAGCAGCTTGGATCGTGAACCGGCTGGCTACACCTTC	CASSLDREPAGYTF
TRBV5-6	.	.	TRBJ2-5	TGTGCCAGCAGCTCCAAGGGCTGGGGAGAGACCCAGTACTTC	CASSSKGWGETQYF
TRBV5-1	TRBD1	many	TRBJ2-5	TGCGCCAGCAGCGTGGGACAGGGGGAGACCCAGTACTTC	CASSVGQGETQYF
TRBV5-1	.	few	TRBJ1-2	TGCGCCACCTCAAGGGGAGGATACTATGGCTACACCTTC	CATSRGGYYGYTF
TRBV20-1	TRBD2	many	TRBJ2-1	TGCAGTGCGAGCGGACTAGCGGGAGAGGCCTACAATGAGCAGTTCTTC	CSASGLAGEAYNEQFF
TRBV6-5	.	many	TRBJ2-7	TGTGCCAGCAGTTACTCGAAAGTTCGCGACGAGCAGTACTTC	CASSYSKVRDEQYF
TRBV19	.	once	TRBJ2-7	TGTGCCAGTAGTATCTCACTCAGTTCGGACGAGCAGTACTTC	CASSISLSSDEQYF
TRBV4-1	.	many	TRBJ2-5	TGCGCCAGCAGCCCAAGAGGGGTAAGCGTAGAGACCCAGTACTTC	CASSPRGVSVETQYF
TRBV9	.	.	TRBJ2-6	TGTGCCAGCAGCGTAGTCGGCGAGGGGACCGGGGCCAACGTCCTGACTTTC	CASSVVGEGTGANVLTF
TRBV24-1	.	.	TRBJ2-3	TGTGCCACCAGTGATTTCGGGAAGAGCACAGATACGCAGTATTTT	CATSDFGKSTDTQYF
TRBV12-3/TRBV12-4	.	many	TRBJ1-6	TGTGCCAGCACTCCGACAGGACTTGAATATTCACCCCTCCACTTT	CASTPTGLEYSPLHF
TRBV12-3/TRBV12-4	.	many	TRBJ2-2	TGTGCCAGCAGTCCGTCATACAGGGCTGACACCGGGGAGCTGTTTTTT	CASSPSYRADTGELFF
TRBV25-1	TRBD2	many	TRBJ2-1	TGTGCCAGCAGTGGACTAGCGGGACTCGGAGATGAGCAGTTCTTC	CASSGLAGLGDEQFF
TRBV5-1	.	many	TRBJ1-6	TGCGCCAGCAGCTTCAGGCAGGACTATAATTCACCCCTCCACTTT	CASSFRQDYNSPLHF
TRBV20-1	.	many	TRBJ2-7	TGCAGAGGAATTCTAACCGTTGACGAGCAGTACTTC	CRGILTVDEQYF
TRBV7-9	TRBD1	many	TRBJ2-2	TGTGCCAGCGCAGACAGGGGTACCGGGGAGCTGTTTTTT	CASADRGTGELFF
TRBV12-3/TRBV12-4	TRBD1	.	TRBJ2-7	TGTGCCAGCAGTTGGGACAGGAACTACGAGCAGTACTTC	CASSWDRNYEQYF
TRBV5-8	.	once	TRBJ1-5	TGTGCCAGCGGCCCCGGGGGTGGAGGCCAGCCCCAGCATTTT	CASGPGGGGQPQHF
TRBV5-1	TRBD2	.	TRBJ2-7	TGCGCCAGCAGAGGGCTAGCGGGAGAGGACGAGCAGTACTTC	CASRGLAGEDEQYF